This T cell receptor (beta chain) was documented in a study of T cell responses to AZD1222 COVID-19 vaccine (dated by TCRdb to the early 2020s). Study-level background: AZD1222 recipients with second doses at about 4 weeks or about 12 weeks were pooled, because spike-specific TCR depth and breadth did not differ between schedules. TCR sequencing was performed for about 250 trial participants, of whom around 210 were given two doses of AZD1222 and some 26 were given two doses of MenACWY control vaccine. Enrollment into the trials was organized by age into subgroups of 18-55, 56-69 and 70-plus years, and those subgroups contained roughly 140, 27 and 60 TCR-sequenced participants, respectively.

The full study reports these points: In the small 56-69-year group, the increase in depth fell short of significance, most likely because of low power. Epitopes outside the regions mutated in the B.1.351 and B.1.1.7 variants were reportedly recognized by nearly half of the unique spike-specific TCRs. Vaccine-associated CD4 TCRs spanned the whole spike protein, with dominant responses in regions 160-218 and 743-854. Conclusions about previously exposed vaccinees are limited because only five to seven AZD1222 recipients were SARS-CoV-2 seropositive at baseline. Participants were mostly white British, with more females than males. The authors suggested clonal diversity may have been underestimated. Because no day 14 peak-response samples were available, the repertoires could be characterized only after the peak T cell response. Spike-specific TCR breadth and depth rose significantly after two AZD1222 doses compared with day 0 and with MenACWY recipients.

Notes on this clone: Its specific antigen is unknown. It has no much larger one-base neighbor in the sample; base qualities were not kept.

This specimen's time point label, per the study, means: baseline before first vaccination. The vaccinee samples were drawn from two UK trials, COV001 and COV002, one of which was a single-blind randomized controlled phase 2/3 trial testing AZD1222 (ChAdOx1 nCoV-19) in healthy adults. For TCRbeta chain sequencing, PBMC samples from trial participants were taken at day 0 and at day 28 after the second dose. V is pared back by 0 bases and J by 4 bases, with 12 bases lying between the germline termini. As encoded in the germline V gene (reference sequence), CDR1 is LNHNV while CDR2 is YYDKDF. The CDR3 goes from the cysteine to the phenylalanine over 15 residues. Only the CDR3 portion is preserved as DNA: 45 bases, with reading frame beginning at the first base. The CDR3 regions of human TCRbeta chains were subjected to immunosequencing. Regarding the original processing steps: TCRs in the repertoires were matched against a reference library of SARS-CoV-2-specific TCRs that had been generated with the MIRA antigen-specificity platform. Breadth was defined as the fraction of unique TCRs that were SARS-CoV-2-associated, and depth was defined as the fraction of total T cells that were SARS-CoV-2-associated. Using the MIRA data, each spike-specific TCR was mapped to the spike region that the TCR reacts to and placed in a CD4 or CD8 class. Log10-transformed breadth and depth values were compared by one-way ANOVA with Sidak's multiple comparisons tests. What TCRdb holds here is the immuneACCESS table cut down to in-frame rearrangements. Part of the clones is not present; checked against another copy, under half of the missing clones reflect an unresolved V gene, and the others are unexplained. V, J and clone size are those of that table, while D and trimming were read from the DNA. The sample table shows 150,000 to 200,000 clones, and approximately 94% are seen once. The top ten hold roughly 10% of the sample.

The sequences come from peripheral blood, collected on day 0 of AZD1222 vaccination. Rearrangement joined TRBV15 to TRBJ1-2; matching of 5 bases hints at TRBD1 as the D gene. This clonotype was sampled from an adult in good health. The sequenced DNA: TGTGCCACCAGCAGAGATGACGGACACATCTATGGCTACACCTTC. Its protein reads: CATSRDDGHIYGYTF.